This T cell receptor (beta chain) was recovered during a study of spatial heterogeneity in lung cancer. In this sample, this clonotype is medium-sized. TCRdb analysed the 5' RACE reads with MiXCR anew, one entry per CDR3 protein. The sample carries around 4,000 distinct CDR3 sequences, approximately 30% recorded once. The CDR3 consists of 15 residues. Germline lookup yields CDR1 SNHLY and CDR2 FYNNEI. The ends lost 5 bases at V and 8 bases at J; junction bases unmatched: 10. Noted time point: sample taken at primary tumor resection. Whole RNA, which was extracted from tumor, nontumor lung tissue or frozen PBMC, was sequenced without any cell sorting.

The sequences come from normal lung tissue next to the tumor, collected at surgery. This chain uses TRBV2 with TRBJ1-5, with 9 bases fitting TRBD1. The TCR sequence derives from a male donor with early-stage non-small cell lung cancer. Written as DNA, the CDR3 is TGTGCCAGCAGTTCACAGGGGGCTGGGTGGAAGCCCCAGCATTTT. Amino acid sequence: CASSSQGAGWKPQHF. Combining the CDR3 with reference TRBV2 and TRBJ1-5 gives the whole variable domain EPEVTQTPSHQVTQMGQEVILRCVPISNHLYFYWYRQILGQKVEFLVSFYNNEISEKSEIFDDQFSVERPDGSNFTLKIRSTKLEDSAMYFCASSSQGAGWKPQHFGDGTRLSIL.